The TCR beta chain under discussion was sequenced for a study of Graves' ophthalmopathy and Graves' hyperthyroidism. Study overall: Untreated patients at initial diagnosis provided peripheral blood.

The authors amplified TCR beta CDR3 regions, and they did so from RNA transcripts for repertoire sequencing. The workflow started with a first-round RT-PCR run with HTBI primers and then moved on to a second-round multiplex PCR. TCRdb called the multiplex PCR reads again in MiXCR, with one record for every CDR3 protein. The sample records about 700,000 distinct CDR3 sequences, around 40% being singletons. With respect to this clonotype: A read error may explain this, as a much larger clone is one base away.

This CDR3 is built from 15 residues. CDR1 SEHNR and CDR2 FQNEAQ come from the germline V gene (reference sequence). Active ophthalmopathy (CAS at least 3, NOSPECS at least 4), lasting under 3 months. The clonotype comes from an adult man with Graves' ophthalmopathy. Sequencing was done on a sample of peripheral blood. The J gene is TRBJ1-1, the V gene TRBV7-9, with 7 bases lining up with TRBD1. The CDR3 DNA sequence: TGTGCCAGCAGCTTGGTGGCAGGGGGTAACACTGGAGCTTTCTTT. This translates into CASSLVAGGNTGAFF.